These T cell receptor beta chains were read from a single sample in a study of T cell repertoires in cytomegalovirus infection. In TCRdb, the reads were re-called with MiXCR into one record per CDR3 protein. Of 650,000 to 900,000 distinct CDR3 sequences listed, 32% are singletons. Antigens of these TCRs are unknown. The sample here was cultured CD8+ T cells from PBMCs, taken from culture after CMV antigen stimulation. These receptors all stem from a human donor in good health (CMV status not recorded). Some clones in this sample may be carry-over from other donors' samples. Both conserved end residues are part of each CDR3. D genes are given only for firm matches. Clone size is shown for a subset of rows, as once, few, many or a class of expanded clone.

>TRBV13|.|.|TRBJ1-4
TGTGCCAGCAGCTCGGGCAATACTAATGAAAAACTGTTTTTT
CASSSGNTNEKLFF
>TRBV7-3|TRBD1|.|TRBJ1-3
TGTGCCAGCAGCTTAACGGGACAGTCGGGAGGAAACACCATATATTTT
CASSLTGQSGGNTIYF
>TRBV4-1|.|few|TRBJ2-5
TGCGCCAGCAGCCAAGTGCTGGCGGGGCAAGAGACCCAGTACTTC
CASSQVLAGQETQYF
>TRBV10-3|TRBD2|few|TRBJ2-2
TGTGCCACCACACTTGGTGGACTAGCGGGGGGGTCGAACACCGGGGAGCTGTTTTTT
CATTLGGLAGGSNTGELFF
>TRBV24-1|.|.|TRBJ1-3
TGTGCCACCAGTGATTGCCAGGGGTACGGAAACACCATATATTTT
CATSDCQGYGNTIYF
>TRBV12-3/TRBV12-4|.|.|TRBJ1-1
TGTGCCAGCAGTCCTAGAGTGGAAGAAGCTTTCTTT
CASSPRVEEAFF
>TRBV27|.|.|TRBJ1-6
TGTGCCAGCAGTTTTTCGGATGGATACTCACCCCTCCACTTT
CASSFSDGYSPLHF
>TRBV7-3|TRBD1|.|TRBJ2-3
TGTGCCAGCAGCTCTAACACAGGGGGAGGCACAGATACGCAGTATTTT
CASSSNTGGGTDTQYF
>TRBV14|TRBD2|.|TRBJ2-1
TGTGCCAGCAGCCAGGTGACTAGCGGGGCTAACAATGAGCAGTTCTTC
CASSQVTSGANNEQFF
>TRBV28|.|few|TRBJ2-3
TGTGCCAGCAGTTTGGGGGGGGCTTCTACTAGCACAGATACGCAGTATTTT
CASSLGGASTSTDTQYF
>TRBV7-2|.|many|TRBJ1-2
TGTGCCAGCAGCTTATCCCCACTCAGGGGTCGGGACTCCTATGGCTACACCTTC
CASSLSPLRGRDSYGYTF
>TRBV6-5|.|.|TRBJ1-2
TGTGCCAGCAGTCAGGGACGGACCTTAACTATGGGCTACACCTTC
CASSQGRTLTMGYTF
>TRBV4-1|.|.|TRBJ2-1
TGCGCCAGCAGCCAAGCCGGGACTTCTTCTTACAATGAGCAGTTCTTC
CASSQAGTSSYNEQFF
>TRBV6-1|.|few|TRBJ1-1
TGTGCCAGCAGTGAAGACAAGAACACTGAAGCTTTCTTT
CASSEDKNTEAFF
>TRBV4-1|.|.|TRBJ1-2
TGCGCCAGCAGCCAAACTTTCTACGGGGGTTCCTATGGCTACACCTTC
CASSQTFYGGSYGYTF
>TRBV7-8|.|few|TRBJ1-2
TGTGCCAGCAGCTTAGAAGGGCGGGCAGGGGCATTAAACTATGGCTACACCTTC
CASSLEGRAGALNYGYTF
>TRBV7-9|.|.|TRBJ1-1
TGTGCCAGCAGCGATAAGTCAGGGGTGTCCGAAGCTTTCTTT
CASSDKSGVSEAFF
>TRBV29-1|.|.|TRBJ2-6
TGCAGCGTCGAGGGTGGGGCCAACGTCCTGACTTTC
CSVEGGANVLTF
>TRBV20-1|.|.|TRBJ1-2
TGCAGTGCTAGATCACAATGGGGGGCCTATGGCTACACCTTC
CSARSQWGAYGYTF
>TRBV4-2|TRBD1|.|TRBJ1-1
TGTGCCAGCAGCCATGCACAGGGGAAGGACACTGAAGCTTTCTTT
CASSHAQGKDTEAFF
>TRBV19|TRBD1|.|TRBJ1-2
TGTGCCAGTAGTATTCCACCCGGGACAGTCGATGGCTACACCTTC
CASSIPPGTVDGYTF
>TRBV18|.|many|TRBJ1-1
TGTGCCAGCTCCCCTCAAGTGGGAATGAACACTGAAGCTTTCTTT
CASSPQVGMNTEAFF
>TRBV7-2|TRBD1|.|TRBJ2-7
TGTGCCAGCAGCTTACCGGGACAGAGAGACGAGCAGTACTTC
CASSLPGQRDEQYF
>TRBV20-1|.|.|TRBJ1-5
TGCAGTGCATGGTGGGCAGGGACGGGTTATAGCAATCAGCCCCAGCATTTT
CSAWWAGTGYSNQPQHF
>TRBV7-8|TRBD2|.|TRBJ2-3
TGTGCCAGCAGCCCCGGACTAGCGGGGGACCCCACAGATACGCAGTATTTT
CASSPGLAGDPTDTQYF
>TRBV20-1|.|few|TRBJ1-5
TGCAGTGCTCTAGACAGTCTAGGTAGCAATCAGCCCCAGCATTTT
CSALDSLGSNQPQHF
>TRBV10-2|TRBD2|few|TRBJ2-5
TGCGCTAGCAGTAAGAGCGGGGGGGAAGAGACCCAGTACTTC
CASSKSGGEETQYF
>TRBV6-1|.|.|TRBJ2-5
TGTGCCAGCAGGGAGGACAGTTGGGAGACCCAGTACTTC
CASREDSWETQYF
>TRBV4-3|.|.|TRBJ1-2
TGCGCCAGCAGCCAAGTAGTTGCAGTGATCGATGGCTACACCTTC
CASSQVVAVIDGYTF
>TRBV27|.|.|TRBJ1-6
TGTGCCAGCAGTTGGGCCCAGGGTTGGCCACCCCTCCACTTT
CASSWAQGWPPLHF
>TRBV7-6|TRBD2|.|TRBJ2-5
TGTGCCAGCAGCTTAGGTGGGGCCAGGGCGGGAGAAGAGACCCAGTACTTC
CASSLGGARAGEETQYF
>TRBV13|.|.|TRBJ1-2
TGTGCCAACAGCCAAGCAGGGAGGTATGGCTACACCTTC
CANSQAGRYGYTF